This T cell receptor beta chain appears in the sequencing data of a study of technical replicates of blood from a few donors. TCRdb's table, derived via immunoSEQ multiplex PCR, lists solely in-frame clones and lacks some. The data show 70,000 to 85,000 clones, with 90% to 95% seen just once and around 0.3% held by the top ten. The germline V gene has CDR1 SEHNR and CDR2 FQNEAQ (reference sequence). Between the trimmed V and J ends, which lost 4 bases and 8 bases, there was a span of 17 bases. The length of the CDR3 is 15 residues. The chain combines TRBV7-9 with TRBJ1-4; possibly TRBD1 for D (6 bases). The clonotype comes from a human donor in good health. The sequenced material came from T cells isolated from PBMCs. CDR3 loop: CASSSLGGMDEKLFF. The CDR3 DNA is TGTGCCAGCAGCTCCTTAGGGGGTATGGACGAAAAACTGTTTTTT.